This TCR beta chain is drawn from a study of blood T cell repertoires in COVID-19. Looking at the study overall: Donors in the United States, Italy and Spain gave samples during acute or convalescent COVID-19.

Sequenced by immunoSEQ multiplex PCR; TCRdb stores in-frame clones only, minus some. The sample includes roughly 300,000 clones, roughly 90% of them seen just once. V shed 3 bases, J shed 1 base, and the junction held 5 bases outside the gene matches. The CDR3 extends over 15 amino acids. The germline gives CDR1 SGHRS, CDR2 YFSETQ. The sample was PBMCs or T cells enriched from blood (not recorded which). V is TRBV5-1 and J is TRBJ1-2; 8 bases line up with TRBD1. The TCR was taken from a woman aged 25-40 years who had recovered from COVID-19. The CDR3 region is CASSWGQEGNYGYTF. The DNA of the CDR3 is TGCGCCAGCAGCTGGGGACAGGAGGGTAACTATGGCTACACCTTC.